This entry lists 27 T cell receptor beta chains sequenced from one sample in a study of cytomegalovirus exposure and HLA in healthy donors. The primer mix had 60 Vbeta and 13 Jbeta primers. Method: immunoSEQ multiplex PCR; TCRdb's copy keeps in-frame clones and lacks some. The repertoire holds tens of thousands of clones, with under 85% as singletons. The material sequenced was PBMCs. Every receptor here comes from a male donor in good health and CMV-seronegative.

This clone has a handful of counts. The chain uses TRBV2 and TRBJ1-2, with 10 bases that match TRBD1. The germline gives CDR1 SNHLY, CDR2 FYNNEI. CDR3 length equals 14 residues. V trimming: 5 bases; J trimming: 10 bases; junction bases outside the gene matches: 10. The CDR3 is CASSTGQGTMVYTF. The CDR3 DNA follows: TGTGCCAGCAGTACGGGACAGGGGACGATGGTCTACACCTTC. The complete variable domain, with remaining parts taken from reference TRBV2 and TRBJ1-2, reads EPEVTQTPSHQVTQMGQEVILRCVPISNHLYFYWYRQILGQKVEFLVSFYNNEISEKSEIFDDQFSVERPDGSNFTLKIRSTKLEDSAMYFCASSTGQGTMVYTFGSGTRLTVV.

This chain uses TRBV14 with TRBJ2-5; D unclear. Germline CDR1 reads SGHDN; CDR2 reads FVKESK. The CDR3 runs to 15 residues. Trimming removed 5 bases at V and 4 bases at J, with 17 bases between. This CDR3 reads CASSDTLPTSETQYF. The DNA for the CDR3 is TGTGCCAGCAGCGATACCCTCCCTACCTCAGAGACCCAGTACTTC.

The rearrangement uses TRBV7-2 and TRBJ1-1, with TRBD1 identical over 7 bases. Germline V gene sequence: CDR1 SGHTA, CDR2 FQGNSA. This CDR3 comprises 17 residues. V gave up 2 bases and J gave up 4 bases; unmatched junction bases: 13. The CDR3 loop reads CASSLFPTGAGGTEAFF. Written as DNA, the CDR3 is TGTGCCAGCAGCTTATTTCCCACAGGGGCTGGGGGCACTGAAGCTTTCTTT.

This clone was observed a handful of times. The CDR3 sequence is CASGTGELFF. The CDR3 DNA follows: TGTGCCTCAGGGACCGGGGAGCTGTTTTTT. The chain uses TRBV6-5 and TRBJ2-2, with D perhaps matching TRBD1 (5 bases). Trimming took off 11 bases at V and 5 bases at J, with 6 bases between the two ends. The CDR3 totals 10 residues. Germline V gene lookup returns CDR1 MNHEY and CDR2 SVGAGI.

The V and J genes are TRBV6-4 and TRBJ2-1; 8 bases match TRBD2. Unmatched junction bases numbered 6, after V lost 0 bases and J lost 5 bases. The CDR3 is 16 amino acids. CDR1 is MRHNA and CDR2 is SNTAGT in the germline V gene. The CDR3 spells CASSDSGGGPHNEQFF. The CDR3 DNA reads as TGTGCCAGCAGTGACTCGGGCGGGGGGCCCCACAATGAGCAGTTCTTC.

The chain employs TRBV7-8 and TRBJ1-6, with D uncertain. Germline lookup yields CDR1 SGHVS and CDR2 FQNEAQ. V lost 5 bases, J lost 8 bases, and 13 bases lay in between. This CDR3 region has 14 residues. The DNA of the CDR3 is TGTGCCAGCAGCCCGGAGATCTTGGATTCACCCCTCCACTTT. It specifies CASSPEILDSPLHF. Using reference TRBV7-8 and TRBJ1-6 for the parts outside the CDR3, the full variable domain is GAGVSQSPRYKVAKRGQDVALRCDPISGHVSLFWYQQALGQGPEFLTYFQNEAQLDKSGLPSDRFFAERPEGSVSTLKIQRTQQEDSAVYLCASSPEILDSPLHFGNGTRLTVT.

This clone came up a few times. V and J are TRBV6-5 and TRBJ1-1; 7 bases match TRBD1. CDR3 length: 13 amino acids. Germline CDR1 MNHEY, CDR2 SVGAGI. The ends lost 5 bases at V and 5 bases at J; junction bases unmatched: 5. As DNA, the CDR3 is TGTGCCAGCAGTACAGCAGGGGGAACTGAAGCTTTCTTT. This translates into CASSTAGGTEAFF.

This clone was counted once. The chain uses TRBV27 and TRBJ2-7, with a tentative D call TRBD1 (5 bases). Germline CDR1 MNHEY, CDR2 SMNVEV (reference sequence). The CDR3 runs 14 residues. The germline V and J ends were trimmed by 1 base and 6 bases, with 13 bases remaining between them. CDR3 sequence reads: CASSLYPPGREQYF. CDR3 sequence (DNA): TGTGCCAGCAGTTTATATCCCCCAGGGCGCGAGCAGTACTTC.

This clone was detected only once. The rearrangement links TRBV19 to TRBJ1-4; no clear D gene. The V end was cut by 8 bases, the J end by 0 bases, with 13 bases between. This CDR3 is 15 amino acids long. The V gene's germline CDR1 is LNHDA and CDR2 SQIVND (reference sequence). CDR3 amino acids: CASCEGGTTNEKLFF. CDR3 sequence (DNA): TGTGCCAGTTGCGAAGGAGGCACAACTAATGAAAAACTGTTTTTT.

This chain uses TRBV15 with TRBJ1-1, with 7 bases fitting TRBD1. The CDR3 contains 13 residues. Germline CDR1 is LNHNV and CDR2 is YYDKDF (reference sequence). V shed 4 bases, J shed 2 bases, and the junction held 1 base outside the gene matches. The CDR3 protein is CATSNRGNTEAFF. CDR3 bases: TGTGCCACCAGCAACAGGGGAAACACTGAAGCTTTCTTT.

The genes are TRBV28 and TRBJ1-2; no firm D call. The V end was cut by 0 bases, the J end by 8 bases, with 4 bases between. The V gene's germline CDR1 is MDHEN and CDR2 SYDVKM. This CDR3 has 11 residues. CDR3 sequence: CASSLWGGYTF. As DNA, the CDR3 is TGTGCCAGCAGTTTATGGGGCGGCTACACCTTC.

As DNA, the CDR3 is TGTGCCAGCAGCCTACAGGGATTGGGGGAGCAGTACTTC. Translated: CASSLQGLGEQYF. The chain links TRBV5-6 to TRBJ2-7; D possibly corresponds to TRBD1 (6 bases). The CDR3 loop spans 13 amino acids. CDR1 is SGHDT, CDR2 YYEEEE, per germline. V was cut by 4 bases and J by 7 bases, with 15 bases left in between.

Of note for this clone: The identical CDR3 is also encoded by other nucleotide sequences in the sample. The CDR3 spells CASSLDRLGGASHNYGYTF. As DNA, the CDR3 is TGTGCCAGCAGCTTAGATCGTCTAGGAGGGGCCAGCCATAACTATGGCTACACCTTC. The chain couples TRBV7-8 to TRBJ1-2; perhaps TRBD1 as D (5 bases). The V and J ends lost 1 base and 1 base respectively, with 22 bases between them. Germline V CDR1 and CDR2: SGHVS, FQNEAQ. CDR3 size: 19 residues.

The chain is built from TRBV4-3 and TRBJ1-2, with D possibly being TRBD1 (5 bases). CDR3 length equals 14 residues. Trimming took 1 base from V and 5 from J, leaving 11 bases between them. Germline CDR1 reads LGHNA; CDR2 reads YSLEER. CDR3 nucleotide sequence: TGCGCCAGCAGCCAAGGACAGTCCTTGTATGGCTACACCTTC. Translating it yields CASSQGQSLYGYTF.

The chain joins TRBV4-1 to TRBJ2-1; 7 nucleotides agree with TRBD2. V dropped 0 bases and J dropped 2; count of bases not matched to a gene: 4. The CDR3 runs to 16 residues. From germline, CDR1 is MGHRA and CDR2 YSYEKL. The CDR3 here is CASSQEGLAAYNEQFF. The CDR3 region has the DNA TGCGCCAGCAGCCAAGAAGGGCTAGCGGCCTACAATGAGCAGTTCTTC.

The gene calls are TRBV6-4 and TRBJ1-1, with TRBD1 matching 8 bases. The trim removed 0 bases at V and 10 bases at J, leaving 7 bases unmatched. Germline values: CDR1 MRHNA, CDR2 SNTAGT. The CDR3 is 14 amino acids. The DNA for the CDR3 is TGTGCCAGCAGTGACTCTGGGCCAGGGGGCAGAGCTTTCTTT. It specifies CASSDSGPGGRAFF.

CDR3 sequence: CASSDQGGRGEQYF. For the CDR3, the DNA is TGTGCCAGCAGTGACCAAGGGGGCCGGGGCGAGCAGTACTTC. The V and J genes are TRBV6-1 and TRBJ2-7, with 7 nucleotides matching TRBD1. J lost 6 bases, V lost 3 bases, and 8 bases had no gene match. From germline, CDR1 is MNHNS and CDR2 SASEGT. The CDR3 covers 14 residues.

The chain employs TRBV6-5 and TRBJ2-7, with D tentatively TRBD1 (6 bases). From germline, CDR1 is MNHEY and CDR2 SVGAGI. The CDR3 totals 12 residues. The germline V and J ends were trimmed by 2 bases and 7 bases, with 9 bases remaining between them. CDR3 amino acids: CASSYGGPEQYF. The CDR3 nucleotides are TGTGCCAGCAGTTACGGGGGCCCTGAGCAGTACTTC.

This clone showed up just a few times. The chain is built from TRBV6-1 and TRBJ2-3, with 9 bases matching TRBD2. The CDR3 totals 14 residues. Germline V gives CDR1 MNHNS, CDR2 SASEGT. V was pared by 6 bases and J by 4 bases, with 5 bases of the junction left unmatched. This chain's CDR3 is CASRGGRASDTQYF. The CDR3 nucleotides read TGTGCCAGCAGAGGCGGGAGGGCCTCAGATACGCAGTATTTT.

This chain connects TRBV6-1 to TRBJ1-2; D gene ambiguous. V was clipped by 1 base and J by 5 bases, with 17 bases between them. This CDR3 has 16 residues. Germline V gives CDR1 MNHNS, CDR2 SASEGT. The CDR3 protein is CASSEGLLGPFYGYTF. The CDR3 bases are TGTGCCAGCAGTGAAGGCTTACTGGGCCCGTTTTATGGCTACACCTTC.

V is TRBV4-3 and J is TRBJ1-5; 11 nucleotides line up with TRBD1. The V and J ends lost 1 base and 11 bases, in that order; junction bases with no gene match: 10. The CDR3 spans 16 residues. CDR1 is LGHNA and CDR2 is YSLEER in the germline V gene. The CDR3 is CASSQGTGQGVQTQHF. The CDR3 DNA follows: TGCGCCAGCAGCCAAGGGACGGGACAGGGGGTACAAACCCAGCATTTT.

The chain combines TRBV14 with TRBJ1-1, with 9 bases aligning to TRBD1. Germline V CDR1 and CDR2: SGHDN, FVKESK. The CDR3 is made up of 17 amino acids. Losses at the gene ends were 1 base for V and 10 bases for J; bases not matched to a gene: 16. The CDR3 sequence: CASSQVDRQGDLPRAFF. The CDR3 DNA follows: TGTGCCAGCAGCCAAGTGGACCGACAGGGGGACCTTCCGAGAGCTTTCTTT.

The chain links TRBV5-1 to TRBJ1-1; 7 bases are shared with TRBD1. The CDR3 contains 14 residues. From germline, CDR1 is SGHRS and CDR2 YFSETQ. With 4 bases clipped from V and 4 bases from J, the junction kept 7 bases outside the gene matches. DNA for the CDR3: TGCGCCAGCAGCCCCCGACAGGGAAGCACTGAAGCTTTCTTT. Amino acid sequence: CASSPRQGSTEAFF.

This chain joins TRBV18 and TRBJ2-7; D uncertain. This CDR3 has 16 amino acids. Germline values: CDR1 KGHSH, CDR2 LQKENI. The V and J ends lost 1 base and 2 bases respectively, with 15 bases between them. This chain's CDR3 is CASSPLPGSPTYEQYF. The CDR3 DNA follows: TGTGCCAGCTCACCACTCCCCGGGTCCCCCACCTACGAGCAGTACTTC.

The chain carries TRBV27 and TRBJ2-7, with a possible D match to TRBD2 (5 bases). Deletions cut 2 bases from V and 2 bases from J, with 10 bases between. This CDR3 is built from 14 residues. Germline assignment: CDR1 MNHEY and CDR2 SMNVEV (reference sequence). CDR3 amino acids: CASSLLREPYEQYF. The CDR3 DNA reads as TGTGCCAGCAGTTTACTAAGGGAGCCCTACGAGCAGTACTTC.

This clone was seen only a few times. This rearrangement joins TRBV10-3 to TRBJ2-7; tentative D call: TRBD2 (6 bases). CDR3 size: 14 residues. V lost 7 bases and J 7 bases, leaving 20 bases between the germline ends. Germline CDR1 ENHRY, CDR2 SYGVKD. CDR3: CAINGGVSGREQYF. CDR3 nucleotide sequence: TGTGCCATCAATGGCGGGGTCTCAGGAAGGGAGCAGTACTTC.

The V and J genes are TRBV6-5 and TRBJ2-2; D may be TRBD1 (5 bases). From germline, CDR1 is MNHEY and CDR2 SVGAGI. The CDR3 length is 16 residues. V dropped 0 bases and J dropped 6 bases, with 14 bases sitting between them. CDR3 amino acids: CASSYSNQGGAGELFF. Written as DNA, the CDR3 is TGTGCCAGCAGTTACTCGAATCAGGGTGGGGCCGGGGAGCTGTTTTTT.